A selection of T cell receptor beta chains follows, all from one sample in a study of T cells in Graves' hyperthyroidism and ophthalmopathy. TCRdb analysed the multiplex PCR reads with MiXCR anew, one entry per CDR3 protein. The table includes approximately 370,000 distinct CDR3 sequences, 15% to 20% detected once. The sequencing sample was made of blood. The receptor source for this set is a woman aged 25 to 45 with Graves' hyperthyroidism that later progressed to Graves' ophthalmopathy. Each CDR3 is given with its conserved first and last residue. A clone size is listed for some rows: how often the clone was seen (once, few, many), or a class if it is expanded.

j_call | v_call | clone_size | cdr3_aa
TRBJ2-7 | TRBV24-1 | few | CATERVRDRRAYEQYF
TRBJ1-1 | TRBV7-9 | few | CASSFGQGVNTEAFF
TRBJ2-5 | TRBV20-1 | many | CSARDLVGGGGETQYF
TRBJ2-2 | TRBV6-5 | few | CASSYIGGPENTGELFF
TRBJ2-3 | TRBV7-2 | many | CASRSGTTPADTQYF
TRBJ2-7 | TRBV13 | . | CASSPSGRGYEQYF
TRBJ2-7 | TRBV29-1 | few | CSVEETGTEEQYF
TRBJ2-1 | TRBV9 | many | CASSPRSAGAYNEQFF
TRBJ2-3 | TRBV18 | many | CASSSQGAGDTQYF
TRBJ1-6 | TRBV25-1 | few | CASSESRGRVDSPLHF
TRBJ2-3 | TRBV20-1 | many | CSAKFPLRGLIARRTSTDTQYF
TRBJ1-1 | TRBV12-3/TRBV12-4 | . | CASSLRGLDTEAFF
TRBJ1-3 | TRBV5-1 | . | CASSLGPDSGNTIYF
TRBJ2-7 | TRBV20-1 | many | CSGTGTSGYEQYF
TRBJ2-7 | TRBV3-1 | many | CASSPGTGDVYEQYF
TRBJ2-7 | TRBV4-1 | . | CASSQEPRYASGYYEQYF
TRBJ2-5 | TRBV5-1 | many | CASSLAGGQETQYF
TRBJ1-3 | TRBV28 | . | CASGASLFHSGNTIYF
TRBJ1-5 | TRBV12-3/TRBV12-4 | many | CASSLEGTQPQHF
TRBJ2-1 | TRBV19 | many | CASSYWLAGNEQFF
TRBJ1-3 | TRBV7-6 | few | CASSLAGGDNTIYF
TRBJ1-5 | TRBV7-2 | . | CATQARGVIQPQHF
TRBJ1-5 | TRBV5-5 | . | CASSFPPSGSNQPQHF
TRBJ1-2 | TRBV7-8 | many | CASSLTRVYGYTF
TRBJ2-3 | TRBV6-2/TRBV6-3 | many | CASSYVSGESTDTQYF
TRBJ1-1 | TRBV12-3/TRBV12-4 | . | CASSLSTTGGTEAFF